The T cell receptor beta chain described here comes from a study of blood T cell repertoires in COVID-19. Across the study: Samples taken during acute and convalescent COVID-19 were collected in the United States, Italy and Spain. Sources were T cells, B-cell-depleted T cells, or PBMCs; the material itself was cDNA or gDNA.

In this sample, this clone turned up once. In the authors' methods: Reference gene primer amplification yielded estimated nucleated cell counts. TCRdb's table, derived via immunoSEQ multiplex PCR, lists solely in-frame clones and lacks some. The DNA was the basis for D and trimming; V, J and clone size are from that table. The repertoire holds some 120,000 clones, with 70% to 85% as singletons. V was shortened by 1 base and J by 1 base, with 16 bases between the two germline ends. There are 17 residues in the CDR3. From germline, CDR1 is SGHVS and CDR2 FQNEAQ. The receptor's source is a woman aged 60-70 years with acute or convalescent COVID-19. Material for sequencing was peripheral blood. The rearrangement links TRBV7-8 to TRBJ1-1, with a weak D call TRBD1 (5 bases). The CDR3 loop reads CASSLVSGGAANTEAFF. CDR3 nucleotide sequence: TGTGCCAGCAGCTTAGTATCAGGCGGGGCGGCGAACACTGAAGCTTTCTTT. Full variable domain (rest looked up from reference TRBV7-8 and TRBJ1-1): GAGVSQSPRYKVAKRGQDVALRCDPISGHVSLFWYQQALGQGPEFLTYFQNEAQLDKSGLPSDRFFAERPEGSVSTLKIQRTQQEDSAVYLCASSLVSGGAANTEAFFGQGTRLTVV.